The T cell receptor (beta chain) described here comes from a study of Graves' ophthalmopathy and Graves' hyperthyroidism. This clonotype occurred a few times. The evidence that diagnosis relied on was clinical symptoms, serum thyroxine, TRAb, thyroid ultrasound and orbital computed tomography. Amplification targeted the TCR beta CDR3 regions, with RNA transcripts as the source material. First-round RT-PCR relied on HTBI primers, and a second-round multiplex PCR came next. TCRdb reanalysed the multiplex PCR reads using MiXCR and keeps one entry per CDR3 protein. The data show more than 550,000 distinct CDR3 sequences, roughly 41% seen once. From germline, CDR1 is SEHNR and CDR2 FQNEAQ (reference sequence). Trimming at V came to 5 bases and at J to 5 bases, leaving 8 bases not matched to a gene. The CDR3 totals 16 residues.

V gene TRBV7-9 combines with J gene TRBJ2-5; 13 positions agree with TRBD2. The receptor was isolated from an adult man with Graves' ophthalmopathy. The source material was peripheral blood. CDR3 in DNA: TGTGCCAGCAGCCAAGAACTAGCGGGAGGGGGGGAGACCCAGTACTTC. It specifies CASSQELAGGGETQYF.